This TCR beta chain was identified during a study of control samples from healthy donors and cancer patients. TCRdb's table, derived via immunoSEQ multiplex PCR, lists solely in-frame clones and lacks some. The data show about 130,000 clones, roughly 84% seen once. V lost 2 bases and J lost 1, with 13 bases in between. CDR1 LNHNV and CDR2 YYDKDF come from the germline V gene (reference sequence). This CDR3 spans 16 amino acids. This sequence was found in a man aged 50-60 years in good health. V gene TRBV15 combines with J gene TRBJ2-3; D is ambiguous. Source material: blood. In DNA form, the CDR3 reads TGTGCCACCAGCAGATCCTGGGCCCAGGGCACAGATACGCAGTATTTT. Translating gives CATSRSWAQGTDTQYF.